A single sample is the source of the 5 T cell receptor beta chains below, sequenced in a study of blood T cell repertoires in COVID-19. Here immunoSEQ multiplex PCR was the method, and the copy in TCRdb shows in-frame clones only, minus some. The data show fewer than 300,000 clones, roughly 90% seen once. Sequencing used PBMCs or T cells enriched from blood (not recorded which). The receptors derive from a woman in her twenties or thirties who had recovered from COVID-19.

The chain is built from TRBV9 and TRBJ1-1, with TRBD1 identical over 7 bases. From germline, CDR1 is SGDLS and CDR2 YYNGEE. The CDR3 runs to 16 residues. J lost 1 base, V lost 6 bases, and 12 bases had no gene match. CDR3 in amino acids: CASNTKGQEPNTEAFF. Here the CDR3 DNA reads TGTGCCAGCAACACGAAAGGACAGGAACCGAACACTGAAGCTTTCTTT.

The chain is built from TRBV4-1 and TRBJ1-1; 12 positions match TRBD1. Looked up from germline, CDR1 is MGHRA and CDR2 is YSYEKL. V lost 0 bases and J lost 0; bases outside the gene matches: 8. This CDR3 comprises 19 residues. The DNA for the CDR3 is TGCGCCAGCAGCCAAGATATTCGCGGGACAGGGGGCTTGAACACTGAAGCTTTCTTT. Protein product: CASSQDIRGTGGLNTEAFF.

This clone was picked up one time. The chain combines TRBV19 with TRBJ1-1; possible D gene TRBD1, 5 bases. The V and J ends lost 3 bases and 4 bases respectively, with 15 bases between them. The length of the CDR3 is 15 residues. Germline values: CDR1 LNHDA, CDR2 SQIVND (reference sequence). The CDR3 bases are TGTGCCAGTAGTATCCGGCAGGGCGGGGGCACTGAAGCTTTCTTT. Residues: CASSIRQGGGTEAFF.

This chain joins TRBV19 and TRBJ1-5; D remains ambiguous. CDR1 and CDR2 from the germline V gene are LNHDA and SQIVND (reference sequence). The germline V and J ends were trimmed by 5 bases and 0 bases, with 2 bases remaining between them. The CDR3 extends over 12 amino acids. In nucleotides, the CDR3 is TGTGCCAGTAGTTATAGCAATCAGCCCCAGCATTTT. This translates into CASSYSNQPQHF. Full variable domain (rest looked up from reference TRBV19 and TRBJ1-5): DGGITQSPKYLFRKEGQNVTLSCEQNLNHDAMYWYRQDPGQGLRLIYYSQIVNDFQKGDIAEGYSVSREKKESFPLTVTSAQKNPTAFYLCASSYSNQPQHFGDGTRLSIL.

The CDR3 loop is CASSPRTAPDTQYF. In DNA form, the CDR3 reads TGTGCCAGCAGCCCCCGGACAGCCCCAGATACGCAGTATTTT. The chain employs TRBV7-3 and TRBJ2-3; the D gene is possibly TRBD1 (6 bases). The CDR3 length is 14 residues. Trimming cost V 5 bases and J 4 bases, with 13 bases left between them. Germline CDR1 and CDR2: SGHTA and FQGTGA.